This TCR beta chain was recovered during a study of Tregs in tolerant kidney transplant recipients (dated by TCRdb to between 2018 and 2020). For the wider study: The study used TCRbeta sequencing to identify donor-specific regulatory T cells before combined kidney and bone marrow transplantation, then tracked those cells after transplant. Overall study outcomes, separate from this receptor: For some patients the PCR primers changed over time, which made it impossible to compare the samples from those patients at the nucleotide level. The most biologically relevant and donor-specific TCRbeta repertoire appeared to be identified by expanding Tregs with activated donor B cells. Although technical replication error seemed to be minimal, the question of biological reproducibility was not addressed directly. The study was constrained by small patient numbers, and validation of the findings is required in larger populations and under other immunosuppression protocols. Donor-specific Treg expansion was found to exceed global Treg expansion in tolerant patients, suggesting antigen-driven rather than nonspecific expansion.

CDR1 and CDR2 (SGHRS, YFSETQ) derive from the germline V gene. Compared with germline, V lacks 4 bases and J lacks 5 bases; bases without a gene match: 8. CDR3 length: 15 amino acids, cysteine to phenylalanine. Kept here is only the CDR3 DNA, which spans 45 bases and is read in frame from base 1. For TCRbeta CDR3 sequencing, genomic DNA from the sorted cells was extracted using the QIAGEN DNeasy Blood and Tissue Kit. High-throughput TCRbeta CDR3 sequencing was carried out commercially through immunoSEQ, with PCR amplification with bias correction and internal controls included. In the original analysis: Unique productive TCRbeta sequences were defined by CDR3 nucleotide sequence when primers matched and otherwise by CDR3 amino acid sequence together with Vbeta and Jbeta genes. To correct for sorting error, sequences found in more than one sorted population at a frequency ratio of 2:1 or less were discarded, and the remaining shared sequences were assigned to the population with the higher frequency. Donor-reactive sequences were defined as at least 5-fold expanded in CFSE-low cells versus unstimulated cells, with frequency of at least 0.01% in CFSE-low cells. Jensen-Shannon divergence, calculated on the top 100 TCRbeta sequences ranked by frequency, was used to quantify repertoire divergence. For samples with multiple sequencing runs, sorting error was corrected separately for each run before the runs were pooled. Drawn from immuneACCESS, this table holds only the in-frame rearrangements with V and J called that TCRdb kept. Clones are partly lost; checked studies trace under half to an unresolved V gene and leave the rest unexplained. Clone size and V and J calls were adopted from that table, with D and trimming inferred from the DNA. The sample contains around 64,000 clones, around 87% of them found a single time. The ten largest make up under 4.5% of the sample.

The sample's time point label, in plain terms: 6 months after combined kidney and bone marrow transplant. The transplants used related donors along with nonmyeloablative bone marrow transplantation, and in the human trials mixed chimerism was transient. Unstimulated Tregs (CD4+CD25+CD127-), CD4+ non-Tregs (CD4+CD25-), CD4 and CD8 cells were FACS-sorted from thawed PBMCs. A few combined kidney and bone marrow transplant recipients from the ITN036ST trial were included as patients, and samples were available only from these trial subjects. Healthy control blood was separated into PBMCs by Ficoll density gradient and cryopreserved, and patient PBMCs were collected both before and after transplant. As regards this clone: There is no known antigen for this receptor. Base quality data are lacking; no much larger clone is found one base away.

This receptor chain uses TRBV5-1 and TRBJ1-4, with TRBD1 identical over 7 junction bases. The input for sequencing was CD4+ T cells from blood (PBMCs), taken 6 months after the transplant. The receptor comes from a human patient who received a combined kidney and bone marrow transplant. Some T cells may have been brought in with the graft after a transplant. The DNA sequence is TGCGCCAGCAGCCTGGAGACAGGGACGAATGAAAAACTGTTTTTT. Its product reads: CASSLETGTNEKLFF.